This T cell receptor beta chain is drawn from a study of T cell responses to AZD1222 COVID-19 vaccine. Study as a whole: Second-dose groups at about 4 or about 12 weeks were pooled. Study-wide results and caveats: Sampling that yielded the repertoires occurred only after the peak T cell response.

The length of the CDR3 is 12 residues. The V end lost 4 bases, the J end lost 10 bases, and 11 bases lay between the germline ends. Germline CDR1 reads ENHRY; CDR2 reads SYGVKD. The assay was immunoSEQ multiplex PCR, and TCRdb's table has in-frame clones only and misses some. The data contain about 150,000 clones, roughly 85% of them seen just once; the ten biggest clones take up about 8%. Details on this clone: Its antigen is still unknown.

The chain links TRBV10-3 to TRBJ2-1; no definite D call. The sample in question was peripheral blood, obtained on day 0 of AZD1222 vaccination. This TCR was sampled from an adult in good health. The CDR3 nucleotides read TGTGCCATCAGTGGTTCAGGTAGAGAGCAGTTCTTC. Protein sequence: CAISGSGREQFF.